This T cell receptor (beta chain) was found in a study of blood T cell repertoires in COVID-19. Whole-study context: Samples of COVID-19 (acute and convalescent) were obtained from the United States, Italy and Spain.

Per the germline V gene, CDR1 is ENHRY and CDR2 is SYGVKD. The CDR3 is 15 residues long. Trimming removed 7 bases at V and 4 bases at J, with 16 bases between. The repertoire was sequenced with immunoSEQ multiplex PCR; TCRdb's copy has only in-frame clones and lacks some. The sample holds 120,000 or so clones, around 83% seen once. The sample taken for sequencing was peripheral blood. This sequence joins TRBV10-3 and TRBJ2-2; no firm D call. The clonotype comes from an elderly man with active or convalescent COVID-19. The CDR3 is CAITEAPPGTGELFF. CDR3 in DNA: TGTGCCATCACCGAGGCCCCCCCGGGCACCGGGGAGCTGTTTTTT.